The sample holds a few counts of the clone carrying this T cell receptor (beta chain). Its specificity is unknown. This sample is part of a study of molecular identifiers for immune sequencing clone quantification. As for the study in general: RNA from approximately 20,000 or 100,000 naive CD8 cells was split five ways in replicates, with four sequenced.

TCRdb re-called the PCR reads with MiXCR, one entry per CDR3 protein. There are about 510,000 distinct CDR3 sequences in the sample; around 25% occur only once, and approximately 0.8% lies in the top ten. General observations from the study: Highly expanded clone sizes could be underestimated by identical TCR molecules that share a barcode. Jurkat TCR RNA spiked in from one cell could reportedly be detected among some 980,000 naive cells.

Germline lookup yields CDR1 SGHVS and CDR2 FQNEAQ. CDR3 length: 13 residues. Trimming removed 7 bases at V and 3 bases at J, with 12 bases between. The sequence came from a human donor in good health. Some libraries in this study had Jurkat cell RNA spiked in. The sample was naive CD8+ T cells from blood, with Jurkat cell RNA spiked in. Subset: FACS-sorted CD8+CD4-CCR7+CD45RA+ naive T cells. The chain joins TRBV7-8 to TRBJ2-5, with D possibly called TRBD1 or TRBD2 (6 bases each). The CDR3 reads CASTDYREETQYF. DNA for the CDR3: TGTGCCAGCACGGACTACAGGGAAGAGACCCAGTACTTC. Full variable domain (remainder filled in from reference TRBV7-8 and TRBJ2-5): GAGVSQSPRYKVAKRGQDVALRCDPISGHVSLFWYQQALGQGPEFLTYFQNEAQLDKSGLPSDRFFAERPEGSVSTLKIQRTQQEDSAVYLCASTDYREETQYFGPGTRLLVL.